This T cell receptor (beta chain) was found in a study of T cell changes during pregnancy in multiple sclerosis. Assay: immunoSEQ multiplex PCR; the TCRdb copy retains only in-frame clones and omits some. The repertoire consists of 60,000 to 95,000 clones, with just over 90% occurring once and the leading ten covering 0.43%. CDR1 MDHEN and CDR2 SYDVKM come from the germline V gene. The CDR3 extends over 16 amino acids. Trimming stripped 6 bases from V and 8 bases from J, with 22 bases between. V usage is TRBV28 and J usage is TRBJ1-4, with D possibly TRBD1 on 6 matching bases. The TCR originated in a female donor with multiple sclerosis, enrolled in a pregnancy study. The material sequenced was CD4+ T cells from peripheral blood mononuclear cells, taken before pregnancy. The DNA of the CDR3 is TGTGCCAGCAGCCCTTCAGAACAGGGAAGGGAGGAAAAACTGTTTTTT. Translated: CASSPSEQGREEKLFF. Filled out from reference TRBV28 and TRBJ1-4, the complete variable domain reads DVKVTQSSRYLVKRTGEKVFLECVQDMDHENMFWYRQDPGLGLRLIYFSYDVKMKEKGDIPEGYSVSREKKERFSLILESASTNQTSMYLCASSPSEQGREEKLFFGSGTQLSVL.